This entry concerns a single TCR beta chain. Its cognate antigen is unknown. The data derive from a study of identical twins' blood T cells. Study results and limitations: Twins shared more top CDR3 clonotypes than unrelated donors did. Twins reportedly had markedly more similar V usage than unrelated donors, even among out-of-frame TCRbeta clonotypes.

How the authors handled the data: Each donor had about 100,000 to nearly 550,000 clonotypes. One entry per CDR3 protein, called by TCRdb with MiXCR from the 5' RACE reads. These V and J calls are TCRdb output, not the study's own analysis. The sample lists 350,000 to 400,000 distinct CDR3 sequences, around 30% occurring once. All three twin pairs grew up together with likely shared infections and vaccines. This CDR3 is 17 amino acids long. J gave up 5 bases and V 3 bases, and 11 bases lay outside the gene matches. V usage is TRBV12-3 or TRBV12-4 and J usage is TRBJ2-2; 8 nucleotides agree with TRBD2. The sequence was obtained from a woman aged 18 to 55 in good health. Material: PBMCs. CDR3 DNA sequence: TGTGCCAGCAGTTTGTTGGCGACTAGCGTCGAAACCGGGGAGCTGTTTTTT. This gives the protein CASSLLATSVETGELFF.